Given below is one T cell receptor beta chain in context. Its specificity is not known. The CDR3 covers 17 residues. CDR1 and CDR2 from the germline V gene are SGHRS and YFSETQ. Losses at the gene ends were 0 bases for V and 2 bases for J; bases not matched to a gene: 1. The entry originates in a study of shared clonotypes between healthy human individuals. Turning to the study itself: A couple of women and a few men aged 18 to 49 made up the donors.

General observations from the study: Few donors limited the genetic and exposure-history diversity represented.

As originally analysed: Without quality scores, immunoSEQ junctional reads could not be filtered like full-length reads. Data came from immunoSEQ multiplex PCR; TCRdb stores just in-frame clones and leaves some out. That table is the source of V, J and clone size, and D and trimming were worked out from the DNA. The sample yields 400,000 to 600,000 clones, around 79% seen once. Sequencing was performed on PBMCs. The genes are TRBV5-1 and TRBJ2-1; 14 bases map to TRBD2. The origin of this receptor is a woman in her thirties or forties in good health. Some clones in this sample may be carry-over from other donors' samples. The DNA for the CDR3 is TGCGCCAGCAGCTTGGGGACTAGCGGGAGGCCCTACAATGAGCAGTTCTTC. Translation gives CASSLGTSGRPYNEQFF.